What follows describes a single T cell receptor beta chain. Per the authors' pipeline: Researchers report that nucleated cell counts were estimated from reference gene primer amplification. Profiled with immunoSEQ multiplex PCR; TCRdb holds only in-frame clones, not every one. That table gives V, J and clone size, and the DNA gave D and trimming. Of 140,000 to 150,000 clones in the sample, around 82% were seen once. The data stem from a study of blood T cell repertoires in COVID-19. Overall study: Sites across the United States, Italy and Spain contributed samples from acute and convalescent COVID-19. T cells, B-cell-depleted T cells, or PBMCs supplied cDNA or gDNA.

The germline V and J ends were trimmed by 6 bases and 0 bases, with 11 bases remaining between them. The germline CDR1 and CDR2 sequences are LNHDA and SQIVND (reference sequence). CDR3 length: 14 amino acids. The TCR comes from a man aged 55 to 70 with active or convalescent COVID-19. V usage is TRBV19 and J usage is TRBJ1-1; a possible D gene is TRBD1 (6 bases). Input material: peripheral blood. CDR3 in DNA: TGTGCCAGTAGAGGGAGGGGGATGAACACTGAAGCTTTCTTT. Its translation: CASRGRGMNTEAFF.